This T cell receptor beta chain was captured by sequencing in a study of blood T cell repertoires in COVID-19. On the study more broadly: Researchers got acute and convalescent COVID-19 samples from the United States, Italy and Spain. PBMCs, B-cell-depleted T cells, or T cells were the source of the cDNA or gDNA that made up the material.

In the source study's methods: How many nucleated cells were present was estimated from reference gene primer amplification. Method: immunoSEQ multiplex PCR; TCRdb's copy keeps in-frame clones and lacks some. V and J calls and clone size are copied from that table; D and trimming were computed from the DNA. The profile covers 250,000 to 300,000 clones, with 88% appearing a single time and about 11% taken by the ten largest. The CDR3 contains 11 residues. Germline CDR1 and CDR2: SGHDT and YYEEEE. Trimming cost V 3 bases and J 9 bases, with 10 bases left between them. Seattle enrolled patients during active infection and tracked them longitudinally.

This chain connects TRBV5-6 to TRBJ2-7; D might be TRBD2 (6 bases). Material for sequencing was peripheral blood. The TCR was taken from a woman in her thirties with COVID-19, enrolled during active disease. The CDR3 DNA reads TGTGCCAGCAGCTCCGGGGGTGGGCAGTACTTC. This translates into CASSSGGGQYF.